This entry lists 29 T cell receptor beta chains sequenced from one sample in a study of blood T cell repertoires in COVID-19. TCRdb's table, derived via immunoSEQ multiplex PCR, lists solely in-frame clones and lacks some. Here the sample spans fewer than 350,000 clones, 88% being singletons. Sequenced input: peripheral blood. The source is a man aged 18 to 35 with active or convalescent COVID-19.

The chain combines TRBV7-9 with TRBJ1-1, with TRBD1 matching over 9 bases. The CDR3 is made up of 16 amino acids. Trimming at V came to 5 bases and at J to 5 bases, leaving 12 bases not matched to a gene. Per the germline V gene, CDR1 is SEHNR and CDR2 is FQNEAQ (reference sequence). The CDR3 is CASSLSGTGRKTEAFF. CDR3 nucleotide sequence: TGTGCCAGCAGCCTATCCGGGACAGGGAGAAAAACTGAAGCTTTCTTT.

This clone was counted once. The CDR3 DNA is TGTGCCAGCAGCCTCTCCGGGACATATTTCTACGAGCAGTACTTC. Protein sequence: CASSLSGTYFYEQYF. V gene TRBV7-9 combines with J gene TRBJ2-7; perhaps TRBD1 as D (6 bases). CDR1 is SEHNR and CDR2 is FQNEAQ in the germline V gene (reference sequence). Trimming cost V 5 bases and J 3 bases, with 17 bases left between them. The CDR3 spans 15 residues.

V usage is TRBV19 and J usage is TRBJ1-4; TRBD1 matches at 9 bases. With 6 bases clipped from V and 13 bases from J, the junction kept 15 bases outside the gene matches. Germline CDR1 and CDR2: LNHDA and SQIVND (reference sequence). The CDR3 totals 15 residues. CDR3 sequence (DNA): TGTGCCAGTAGCCGGAGGACAGGGGAGGATTGGGGACTGTTTTTT. Residues: CASSRRTGEDWGLFF.

The chain joins TRBV6-5 to TRBJ2-2, with TRBD1 as a possible D gene (5 bases). Trimming shortened V by 6 bases and J by 6 bases, and 5 bases separated the two germline ends. This CDR3 contains 11 residues. Per the germline V gene, CDR1 is MNHEY and CDR2 is SVGAGI. The CDR3 DNA sequence: TGTGCCAGCAGGACAGCCGGGGAGCTGTTTTTT. It yields the protein CASRTAGELFF.

This clone has only a few counts. The chain links TRBV4-1 to TRBJ2-5; a weak D match, TRBD1 (6 bases). The CDR3 length is 16 residues. Trimming took 0 bases from V and 5 from J, leaving 16 bases between them. Germline V gene sequence: CDR1 MGHRA, CDR2 YSYEKL. The CDR3 nucleotides are TGCGCCAGCAGCCAAGACCAGGACAGCCTTTTGGAGACCCAGTACTTC. Translating gives CASSQDQDSLLETQYF.

The chain uses TRBV12-5 and TRBJ2-3, with D perhaps TRBD1 (7 bases). The CDR3 is made up of 16 amino acids. V lost 6 bases to trimming and J lost 2 bases, with 18 bases between them. The germline CDR1 and CDR2 sequences are LGHNT and FRNRAP. The CDR3 loop reads CASGAGTVDFTDTQYF. The CDR3 nucleotides read TGTGCTAGTGGCGCGGGGACAGTCGATTTCACAGATACGCAGTATTTT.

The rearrangement joins TRBV4-1 to TRBJ1-2; D is unresolved. V was cut by 0 bases and J by 2 bases, with 13 bases left in between. CDR3 size: 16 residues. The germline V gene has CDR1 MGHRA and CDR2 YSYEKL. CDR3 sequence reads: CASSQERPEPNYGYTF. DNA for the CDR3: TGCGCCAGCAGCCAAGAGAGGCCAGAGCCAAACTATGGCTACACCTTC.

The gene calls are TRBV19 and TRBJ2-5; 7 bases align to TRBD2. This CDR3 contains 15 residues. From germline, CDR1 is LNHDA and CDR2 SQIVND (reference sequence). V lost 7 bases to trimming and J lost 2 bases; unmatched junction nucleotides: 10. This chain's CDR3 is CASKTKRGRQETQYF. DNA of the CDR3: TGTGCCAGTAAGACAAAGCGGGGCAGACAAGAGACCCAGTACTTC. The full variable domain, with the rest looked up from reference TRBV19 and TRBJ2-5, is DGGITQSPKYLFRKEGQNVTLSCEQNLNHDAMYWYRQDPGQGLRLIYYSQIVNDFQKGDIAEGYSVSREKKESFPLTVTSAQKNPTAFYLCASKTKRGRQETQYFGPGTRLLVL.

V gene TRBV5-4 combines with J gene TRBJ2-5, with a possible D match to TRBD1 (6 bases). CDR3 length equals 14 residues. V was shortened by 4 bases and J by 3 bases, with 13 bases between the two germline ends. CDR1 SGHNT and CDR2 YYREEE come from the germline V gene (reference sequence). CDR3 in amino acids: CASSPYDRKETQYF. In DNA, the CDR3 is TGTGCCAGCAGCCCCTATGACAGGAAAGAGACCCAGTACTTC.

The chain couples TRBV12-3 or TRBV12-4 to TRBJ1-1; no clear D. This CDR3 comprises 13 residues. Trimming cost V 6 bases and J 8 bases, with 16 bases left between them. The CDR3 sequence: CASSPFSSGEAFF. The CDR3 nucleotides read TGTGCCAGCAGCCCATTTAGTAGCGGGGAAGCTTTCTTT.

The chain recombines TRBV11-2 with TRBJ2-7; D possibly corresponds to TRBD2 (7 bases). The germline CDR1 and CDR2 sequences are SGHAT and FQNNGV. The CDR3 loop spans 13 amino acids. V gave up 10 bases and J gave up 4 bases, with 17 bases separating them. CDR3 nucleotides: TGTGCCACGGCTGGGGGGGGCGGGTACGAGCAGTACTTC. This codes for CATAGGGGYEQYF.

The chain is built from TRBV15 and TRBJ1-4; TRBD1 matches at 7 bases. Trimming cost V 11 bases and J 0 bases; bases outside gene matches: 9. There are 15 residues in the CDR3. Germline values: CDR1 LNHNV, CDR2 YYDKDF (reference sequence). The CDR3 DNA follows: TGTGCCTCGAGCGCGACAGGGACAACTAATGAAAAACTGTTTTTT. This sequence encodes CASSATGTTNEKLFF.

The CDR3 DNA reads TGTGCCAGCAGCCAAGGCCCTACTAGGGTCGGAGAGACCCAGTACTTC. Protein sequence: CASSQGPTRVGETQYF. The genes are TRBV4-2 and TRBJ2-5; TRBD2 is a possible D gene (5 bases). Trimming pared 1 base from V and 4 bases from J, leaving 16 bases between. The CDR3 is made up of 16 amino acids. Germline CDR1 LGHNA, CDR2 YNFKEQ.

V is TRBV9 and J is TRBJ1-2; TRBD1 matches 12 bases. Germline V lookup: CDR1 SGDLS, CDR2 YYNGEE. CDR3 size: 15 residues. V was clipped by 2 bases and J by 7 bases; unmatched bases: 6. This chain's CDR3 is CASSVTGQGAGGYTF. Here the CDR3 DNA reads TGTGCCAGCAGCGTGACGGGACAGGGGGCAGGTGGCTACACCTTC.

This chain connects TRBV10-3 to TRBJ2-3; 11 bases are a match to TRBD1. The germline V gene has CDR1 ENHRY and CDR2 SYGVKD. CDR3 length: 14 residues. The junction had 5 bases not matched to a gene; V was cut back by 10 bases and J by 2 bases. The CDR3 nucleotides are TGTGCCACCGGGACAGGGGGACACACAGATACGCAGTATTTT. Translation gives CATGTGGHTDTQYF.

The chain couples TRBV9 to TRBJ1-2; 7 nucleotides line up with TRBD1. This CDR3 has 14 amino acids. CDR1 SGDLS and CDR2 YYNGEE come from the germline V gene. The V and J ends lost 1 base and 8 bases, in that order; junction bases with no gene match: 8. The CDR3 DNA is TGTGCCAGCAGCGTATATCCCACAGGGGAAGGCTACACCTTC. Protein product: CASSVYPTGEGYTF. The whole variable domain, remainder taken from reference TRBV9 and TRBJ1-2, is DSGVTQTPKHLITATGQRVTLRCSPRSGDLSVYWYQQSLDQGLQFLIQYYNGEERAKGNILERFSAQQFPDLHSELNLSSLELGDSALYFCASSVYPTGEGYTFGSGTRLTVV.

The genes are TRBV6-5 and TRBJ2-3; TRBD2 aligns across 8 bases. From germline, CDR1 is MNHEY and CDR2 SVGAGI. V gave up 5 bases and J gave up 2 bases; unmatched junction bases: 3. The length of the CDR3 is 14 residues. CDR3 loop: CASSRGGNTDTQYF. In nucleotides, the CDR3 is TGTGCCAGCAGTCGCGGGGGGAACACAGATACGCAGTATTTT.

This chain connects TRBV30 to TRBJ1-6; tentative D call: TRBD1 (6 bases). The CDR3 spans 21 residues. From germline, CDR1 is GTSNPN and CDR2 SVGIG (reference sequence). Trimming took off 3 bases at V and 11 bases at J, with 38 bases between the two ends. The CDR3 is CAWSASAEQGSSVVFKTPLHF. For the CDR3, the DNA is TGTGCCTGGAGCGCTTCGGCGGAACAGGGCTCCTCAGTCGTCTTCAAGACACCCCTCCACTTT.

The chain couples TRBV6-2 or TRBV6-3 to TRBJ2-6; a weak D match, TRBD1 (5 bases). Germline assignment: CDR1 MNHEY and CDR2 SVGEGT. The CDR3 is made up of 18 amino acids. V was shortened by 0 bases and J by 1 base, with 13 bases between the two germline ends. DNA for the CDR3: TGTGCCAGCAGTTACTCGATCATGGGGCCATCTGGGGCCAACGTCCTGACTTTC. This gives the protein CASSYSIMGPSGANVLTF.

This rearrangement joins TRBV4-3 to TRBJ2-2; the match to TRBD1 covers 11 bases. This CDR3 is 15 amino acids long. Germline V gene data show CDR1 as LGHNA and CDR2 as YSLEER. The ends lost 3 bases at V and 6 bases at J; junction bases unmatched: 3. The CDR3 region is CASSHGTGGPGELFF. CDR3 nucleotides: TGCGCCAGCAGCCACGGGACAGGGGGGCCCGGGGAGCTGTTTTTT.

The gene calls are TRBV9 and TRBJ2-2, with a possible D match to TRBD1 (5 bases). CDR3 length equals 15 residues. V was pared by 0 bases and J by 4 bases, with 10 bases between. Germline-derived CDR1 and CDR2 are SGDLS and YYNGEE. CDR3 protein: CASSVESQGTGELFF. CDR3 nucleotide sequence: TGTGCCAGCAGCGTAGAGAGTCAGGGCACCGGGGAGCTGTTTTTT.

This sequence joins TRBV2 and TRBJ2-5, with 8 bases lining up with TRBD1. V lost 6 bases, J lost 5 bases, and 11 bases stayed unmatched. This CDR3 spans 15 amino acids. CDR1 and CDR2 (germline): SNHLY, FYNNEI. The CDR3 reads CASSIHRGKSETQYF. The CDR3 bases are TGTGCCAGCAGCATACACAGGGGGAAGTCGGAGACCCAGTACTTC. Supplemented by reference TRBV2 and TRBJ2-5, the full variable domain reads EPEVTQTPSHQVTQMGQEVILRCVPISNHLYFYWYRQILGQKVEFLVSFYNNEISEKSEIFDDQFSVERPDGSNFTLKIRSTKLEDSAMYFCASSIHRGKSETQYFGPGTRLLVL.

This clone was seen more than once but under ten times. This chain links TRBV10-3 with TRBJ1-2; perhaps TRBD1 as D (5 bases). The germline V gene has CDR1 ENHRY and CDR2 SYGVKD. This CDR3 is 13 amino acids long. With 10 bases removed from V and 6 bases from J, the gap between germline ends came to 18 bases. CDR3 nucleotide sequence: TGTGCCACCTTCCTCGGGGGGGATCATGGCTACACCTTC. It codes for CATFLGGDHGYTF.

This rearrangement joins TRBV24-1 to TRBJ2-3, with TRBD1 matching 8 bases. The CDR3 has 18 residues. The junction had 18 bases not matched to a gene; V was cut back by 5 bases and J by 6 bases. The V gene's germline CDR1 is KGHDR and CDR2 SFDVKD. The CDR3 sequence is CATSGIDKGAGGSDTQYF. DNA of the CDR3: TGTGCCACCAGTGGGATTGACAAGGGGGCAGGGGGCTCGGATACGCAGTATTTT.

The V gene is TRBV27, the J gene TRBJ1-2; the match to TRBD1 covers 8 bases. There are 15 residues in the CDR3. Per germline, CDR1 MNHEY and CDR2 SMNVEV (reference sequence). V lost 5 bases to trimming and J lost 7 bases; unmatched junction nucleotides: 12. The CDR3 spells CASSTRQGWDIGYTF. CDR3 bases: TGTGCCAGCAGTACAAGACAGGGGTGGGATATTGGCTACACCTTC.

The chain carries TRBV5-5 and TRBJ1-2, with 7 bases identical to TRBD1. Per germline, CDR1 SGHKS and CDR2 YYEKEE (reference sequence). CDR3 length equals 16 residues. Germline trimming cut 0 bases from V and 3 bases from J; bases unmatched to any gene: 8. DNA of the CDR3: TGTGCCAGCAGCTTGGCCCCTATAACAGGGGACTATGGCTACACCTTC. Translation: CASSLAPITGDYGYTF.

V and J are TRBV27 and TRBJ2-1; D is possibly TRBD2 (7 bases). The CDR3 runs 14 residues. The germline V and J ends were trimmed by 3 bases and 8 bases, with 14 bases remaining between them. Germline CDR1 MNHEY, CDR2 SMNVEV (reference sequence). This CDR3 is CASSFVGGPYEQFF. The CDR3 DNA sequence: TGTGCCAGCAGTTTCGTGGGGGGGCCTTATGAGCAGTTCTTC.

This chain connects TRBV11-2 to TRBJ2-2; no definite D call. This CDR3 spans 14 amino acids. Trimming took 1 base from V and 9 from J, leaving 12 bases between them. In germline, CDR1 is SGHAT, CDR2 FQNNGV. The CDR3 DNA is TGTGCCAGCAGCTTAGGGCTGGGCACACGGGAGCTGTTTTTT. Translation gives CASSLGLGTRELFF.

This clone has just a few counts. The CDR3, as DNA: TGCGCCAGCAGCTTGGGGGACTTATACAATGAGCAGTTCTTC. Translation gives CASSLGDLYNEQFF. The gene calls are TRBV5-1 and TRBJ2-1; TRBD2 is a possible D gene (6 bases). Trimming took 0 bases from V and 4 from J, leaving 8 bases between them. CDR1 and CDR2 from the germline V gene are SGHRS and YFSETQ. The CDR3 is made up of 14 amino acids.